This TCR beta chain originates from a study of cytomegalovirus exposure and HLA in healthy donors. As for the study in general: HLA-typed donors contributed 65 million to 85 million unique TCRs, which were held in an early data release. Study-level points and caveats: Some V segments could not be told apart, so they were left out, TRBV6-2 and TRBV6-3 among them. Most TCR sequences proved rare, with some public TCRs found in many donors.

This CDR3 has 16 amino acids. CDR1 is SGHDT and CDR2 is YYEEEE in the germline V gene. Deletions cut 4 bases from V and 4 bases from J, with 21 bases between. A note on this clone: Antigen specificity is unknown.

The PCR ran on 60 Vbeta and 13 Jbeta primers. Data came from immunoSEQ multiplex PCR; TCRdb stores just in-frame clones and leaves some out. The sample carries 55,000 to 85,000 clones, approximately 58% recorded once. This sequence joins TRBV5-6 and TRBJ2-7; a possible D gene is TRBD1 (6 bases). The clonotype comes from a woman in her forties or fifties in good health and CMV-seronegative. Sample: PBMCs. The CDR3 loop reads CASSRTRRGIFYEQYF. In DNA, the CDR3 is TGTGCCAGCAGCAGGACCCGCAGGGGAATATTTTACGAGCAGTACTTC.